The TCR beta chain under discussion was sequenced for a study of T cell responses to AZD1222 COVID-19 vaccine. The study, taken as a whole, reports: Nearly half of spike-specific TCRs reportedly go after variant regions that carry no mutations. Once two AZD1222 doses were given, Spike-specific TCR breadth and depth went up. White British people made up most donors, females outnumbered males, and clonal diversity was possibly underestimated.

The CDR3 loop spans 14 amino acids. Germline V CDR1 and CDR2: KGHSH, LQKENI. Trimming cost V 3 bases and J 5 bases; bases outside gene matches: 5. Here immunoSEQ multiplex PCR was the method, and the copy in TCRdb shows in-frame clones only, minus some. The profile shows tens of thousands of clones, 85% to 90% of them singletons. As for this clone: The antigen remains unidentified.

Source: peripheral blood, taken 28 days after the second AZD1222 dose. V is TRBV18 and J is TRBJ1-1; TRBD1 matches at 8 bases. The receptor was derived from an adult who received the AZD1222 COVID-19 vaccine. The CDR3 region has the DNA TGTGCCAGCTCACCTCAGGGGGCTGGGACTGAAGCTTTCTTT. It codes for CASSPQGAGTEAFF.